This T cell receptor (beta chain) was captured by sequencing in a study of Tregs in tolerant kidney transplant recipients. V lost 4 bases and J lost 1, with 14 bases in between. The V gene's germline CDR1 is SGDLS and CDR2 YYNGEE. The CDR3 loop spans 15 amino acids. With regard to this clone: No antigen is known for it.

Regarding the study as a whole: Biological reproducibility was not directly addressed in this study. Some patients' samples used different primers over time, so nucleotide sequences weren't comparable. Tolerant patients' donor-specific Tregs expanded beyond overall Tregs, suggesting antigen-driven growth.

Sequencing was performed with immunoSEQ multiplex PCR; in TCRdb, only in-frame clones are kept and a portion is missing. The sample records about 78,000 clones, approximately 90% being singletons. The receptor was isolated from a human donor who received a combined kidney and bone marrow transplant. The V call is TRBV9, the J call TRBJ1-1; a possible D gene is TRBD1 (5 bases). The material was Tregs from blood, obtained before the transplant. CDR3 sequence (DNA): TGTGCCAGCAGCTCGGGGGTGGGCAAGAACACTGAAGCTTTCTTT. Protein: CASSSGVGKNTEAFF. Complete variable domain (other parts from reference TRBV9 and TRBJ1-1): DSGVTQTPKHLITATGQRVTLRCSPRSGDLSVYWYQQSLDQGLQFLIQYYNGEERAKGNILERFSAQQFPDLHSELNLSSLELGDSALYFCASSSGVGKNTEAFFGQGTRLTVV.